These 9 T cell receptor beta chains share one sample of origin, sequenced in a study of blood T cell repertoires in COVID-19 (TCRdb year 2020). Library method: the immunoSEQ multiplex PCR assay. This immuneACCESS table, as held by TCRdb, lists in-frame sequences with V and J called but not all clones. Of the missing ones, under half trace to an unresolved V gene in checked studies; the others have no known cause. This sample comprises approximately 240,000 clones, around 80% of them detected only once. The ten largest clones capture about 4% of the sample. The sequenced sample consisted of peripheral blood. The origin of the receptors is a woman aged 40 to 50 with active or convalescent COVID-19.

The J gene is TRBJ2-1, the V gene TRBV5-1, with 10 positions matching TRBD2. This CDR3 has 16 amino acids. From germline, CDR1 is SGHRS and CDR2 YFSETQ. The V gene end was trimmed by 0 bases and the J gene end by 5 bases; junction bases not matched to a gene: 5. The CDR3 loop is CASSLASLAGDNEQFF. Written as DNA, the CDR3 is TGCGCCAGCAGCTTGGCCAGTCTAGCGGGGGACAATGAGCAGTTCTTC.

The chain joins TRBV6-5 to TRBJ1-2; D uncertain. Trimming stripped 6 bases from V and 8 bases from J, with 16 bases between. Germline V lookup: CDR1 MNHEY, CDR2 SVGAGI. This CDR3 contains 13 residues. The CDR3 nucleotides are TGTGCCAGCAGGCGGCGTCCGGAGAGAGGCTACACCTTC. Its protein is CASRRRPERGYTF.

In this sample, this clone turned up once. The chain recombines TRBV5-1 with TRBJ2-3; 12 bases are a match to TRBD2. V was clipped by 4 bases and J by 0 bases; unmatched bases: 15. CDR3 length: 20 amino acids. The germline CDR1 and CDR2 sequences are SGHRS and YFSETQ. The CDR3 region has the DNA TGCGCCAGCAGCAAACCGGGACTAGCGGGCAGTACCACTAGCACAGATACGCAGTATTTT. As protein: CASSKPGLAGSTTSTDTQYF.

CDR3 sequence reads: CASSVGQPNQPQHF. The CDR3 region has the DNA TGTGCCAGCTCAGTAGGACAGCCTAATCAGCCCCAGCATTTT. The chain has TRBV18 and TRBJ1-5; possibly TRBD1 for D (6 bases). V was pared by 5 bases and J by 4 bases, with 12 bases between. The CDR3 covers 14 residues. In germline, CDR1 is KGHSH, CDR2 LQKENI.

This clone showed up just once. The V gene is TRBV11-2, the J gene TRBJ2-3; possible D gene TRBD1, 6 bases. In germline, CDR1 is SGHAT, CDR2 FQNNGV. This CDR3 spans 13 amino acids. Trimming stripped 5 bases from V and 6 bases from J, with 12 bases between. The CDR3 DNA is TGTGCCAGCAGCGAAGACAGGTCCGATACGCAGTATTTT. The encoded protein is CASSEDRSDTQYF.

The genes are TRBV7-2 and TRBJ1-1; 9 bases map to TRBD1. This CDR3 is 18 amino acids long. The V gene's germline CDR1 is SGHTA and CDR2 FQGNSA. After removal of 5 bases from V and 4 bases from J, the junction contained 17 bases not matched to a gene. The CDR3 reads CASSPLDPGTGLRTEAFF. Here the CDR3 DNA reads TGTGCCAGCAGCCCCCTGGATCCCGGGACAGGGTTGCGCACTGAAGCTTTCTTT.

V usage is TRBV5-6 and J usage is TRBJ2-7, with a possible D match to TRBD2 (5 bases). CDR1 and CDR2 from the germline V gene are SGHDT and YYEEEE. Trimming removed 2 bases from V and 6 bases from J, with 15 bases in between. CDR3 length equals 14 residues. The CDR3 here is CASSFPPKEVEQYF. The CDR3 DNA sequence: TGTGCCAGCAGCTTTCCCCCGAAGGAGGTCGAGCAGTACTTC.

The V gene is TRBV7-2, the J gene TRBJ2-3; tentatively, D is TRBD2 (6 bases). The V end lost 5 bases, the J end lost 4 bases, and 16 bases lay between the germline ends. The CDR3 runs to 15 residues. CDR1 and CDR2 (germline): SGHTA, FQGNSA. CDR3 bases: TGTGCCAGCAGCCCAACAACGGGGGAGGCAGATACGCAGTATTTT. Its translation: CASSPTTGEADTQYF. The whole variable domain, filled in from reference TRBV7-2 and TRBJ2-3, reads GAGVSQSPSNKVTEKGKDVELRCDPISGHTALYWYRQSLGQGLEFLIYFQGNSAPDKSGLPSDRFSAERTGGSVSTLTIQRTQQEDSAVYLCASSPTTGEADTQYFGPGTRLTVL.

DNA for the CDR3: TGTGCCAGCAGCACACTAGCGGGGGGCCCCTACGAGCAGTACGTC. Encoded protein: CASSTLAGGPYEQYV. The V gene is TRBV11-2, the J gene TRBJ2-7; 12 bases map to TRBD2. The CDR3 loop spans 15 amino acids. Germline loops: CDR1 SGHAT, CDR2 FQNNGV. The trim removed 5 bases at V and 2 bases at J, leaving 4 bases unmatched.